A single sample gave rise to the 8 T cell receptor beta chains below, sequenced in a study of T cells in localized non-small cell lung cancer. Clones were read by immunoSEQ multiplex PCR, and TCRdb kept only the in-frame ones, dropping some. The data hold around 140,000 clones, with around 92% observed a single time. Source: peripheral blood, taken before any cancer treatment. The source of these receptors is a female donor older than 55 with stage I lung adenocarcinoma.

This rearrangement joins TRBV30 to TRBJ2-1, with 11 bases lining up with TRBD2. Germline lookup yields CDR1 GTSNPN and CDR2 SVGIG (reference sequence). The V and J ends lost 3 bases and 9 bases, in that order; junction bases with no gene match: 7. The CDR3 runs to 14 residues. Written as DNA, the CDR3 is TGTGCCTGGAGCCTAGCGGGAGGACGGCGTGAGCAGTTCTTC. Translating gives CAWSLAGGRREQFF.

This chain links TRBV27 with TRBJ2-7; 14 bases are a match to TRBD2. The V gene's germline CDR1 is MNHEY and CDR2 SMNVEV (reference sequence). This CDR3 is built from 16 residues. The V segment lost 5 bases and the J segment 6 bases; nucleotides outside the gene matches: 9. The CDR3 here is CASSPPPGLAGVEQYF. The CDR3 coding sequence is TGTGCCAGCAGTCCTCCCCCGGGACTAGCGGGAGTCGAGCAGTACTTC.

The gene calls are TRBV9 and TRBJ2-2; D ambiguous. In germline, CDR1 is SGDLS, CDR2 YYNGEE. V was clipped by 3 bases and J by 4 bases, with 7 bases between them. CDR3 length equals 13 residues. The CDR3 loop is CASSGRSTGELFF. The CDR3 coding sequence is TGTGCCAGCAGCGGTCGGAGCACCGGGGAGCTGTTTTTT.

This chain links TRBV6-4 with TRBJ2-1; a weak D match, TRBD1 (6 bases). The germline gives CDR1 MRHNA, CDR2 SNTAGT. This CDR3 contains 15 residues. Trimming cost V 3 bases and J 8 bases, with 17 bases left between them. The CDR3 reads CASSDRGQPRDEQFF. CDR3 DNA sequence: TGTGCCAGCAGTGATAGGGGACAACCTAGGGATGAGCAGTTCTTC.

The chain recombines TRBV7-9 with TRBJ1-4; D ambiguous. Germline loops: CDR1 SEHNR, CDR2 FQNEAQ (reference sequence). There are 15 residues in the CDR3. V lost 1 base and J lost 0, with 6 bases in between. CDR3 loop: CASSLGVATNEKLFF. The CDR3 DNA reads as TGTGCCAGCAGCTTAGGAGTCGCAACTAATGAAAAACTGTTTTTT.

The V and J genes are TRBV29-1 and TRBJ2-5, with 10 positions matching TRBD1. Per the germline V gene, CDR1 is SQVTM and CDR2 is ANQGSEA. The CDR3 loop spans 13 amino acids. Losses at the gene ends were 7 bases for V and 4 bases for J; bases not matched to a gene: 6. In DNA, the CDR3 is TGCAGCGGGACGACAGGGGGCCCAGAGACCCAGTACTTC. Encoded protein: CSGTTGGPETQYF.

The chain combines TRBV7-6 with TRBJ2-3; 9 nucleotides line up with TRBD1. Looked up from germline, CDR1 is SGHVS and CDR2 is FNYEAQ. The J segment lost 6 bases and the V segment lost 1 base, leaving 11 bases of the junction unmatched. This CDR3 is built from 17 residues. The CDR3 region is CASSLGPGQGHFDTQYF. The CDR3, as DNA: TGTGCCAGCAGCTTAGGCCCGGGACAGGGTCATTTCGATACGCAGTATTTT.

The gene calls are TRBV27 and TRBJ1-1, with TRBD1 matching 7 bases. The V gene's germline CDR1 is MNHEY and CDR2 SMNVEV (reference sequence). This CDR3 has 15 residues. Trimming at V came to 6 bases and at J to 3 bases, leaving 10 bases not matched to a gene. The CDR3 sequence is CASRKTGVWDTEAFF. For the CDR3, the DNA is TGTGCCAGCAGAAAAACAGGGGTCTGGGACACTGAAGCTTTCTTT.